These 8 T cell receptor beta chains share one sample of origin, sequenced in a study of shared clonotypes between healthy human individuals. Assay used: immunoSEQ multiplex PCR; TCRdb lists only in-frame clones, some missing. Of roughly 850,000 clones in the sample, around 96% were seen once. Naivety among CD8 cells was defined by CD45RO negativity and positive CCR7 selection, thereby excluding terminally differentiated effector memory CD45RA+ cells. Sequencing was carried out using naive CD8+ T cells sorted from blood. The receptors derive from a man aged 25 to 45 in good health.

The V call is TRBV11-3, the J call TRBJ2-1; 9 bases are shared with TRBD1. In germline, CDR1 is SGHNT, CDR2 YENEEA. J was trimmed by 6 bases and V by 4 bases; bases with no gene match: 4. CDR3 length equals 14 residues. DNA of the CDR3: TGTGCCAGCAGCTCACGGGACAGGGCCAATGAGCAGTTCTTC. Protein: CASSSRDRANEQFF.

This chain joins TRBV5-4 and TRBJ1-4; a possible D gene is TRBD1 (5 bases). The CDR3 spans 15 residues. Trimming shortened V by 3 bases and J by 8 bases, and 17 bases separated the two germline ends. In germline, CDR1 is SGHNT, CDR2 YYREEE (reference sequence). The CDR3 is CASSSRDFGSEKLFF. CDR3 in DNA: TGTGCCAGCAGCTCCCGGGACTTCGGATCCGAAAAACTGTTTTTT.

The V call is TRBV4-3, the J call TRBJ2-7; TRBD1 matches 11 bases. Per germline, CDR1 LGHNA and CDR2 YSLEER. With 1 base clipped from V and 6 bases from J, the junction kept 5 bases outside the gene matches. This CDR3 is built from 15 residues. The CDR3 loop is CASSQARTGGGEQYF. The CDR3 DNA sequence: TGCGCCAGCAGCCAAGCCAGGACAGGGGGCGGCGAGCAGTACTTC.

The genes are TRBV6-5 and TRBJ2-3; TRBD1 matches at 8 bases. The CDR3 runs to 15 residues. Germline V gives CDR1 MNHEY, CDR2 SVGAGI. Unmatched junction bases numbered 3, after V lost 2 bases and J lost 2 bases. The CDR3 loop reads CASSYQDRDTDTQYF. CDR3 nucleotide sequence: TGTGCCAGCAGTTACCAGGACAGGGACACAGATACGCAGTATTTT.

V is TRBV13 and J is TRBJ2-3; possible D gene TRBD1, 6 bases. Trimming removed 0 bases from V and 2 bases from J, with 18 bases in between. Germline CDR1 PRHDT, CDR2 FYEKMQ (reference sequence). The CDR3 loop spans 18 amino acids. The CDR3 nucleotides are TGTGCCAGCAGCTTAGGCATCTGGGGGCGGGCCAACACAGATACGCAGTATTTT. Translated: CASSLGIWGRANTDTQYF.

The chain is built from TRBV4-3 and TRBJ2-1, with 8 bases matching TRBD2. The CDR3 totals 16 residues. The junction had 9 bases not matched to a gene; V was cut back by 3 bases and J by 5 bases. Germline CDR1 LGHNA, CDR2 YSLEER. CDR3 nucleotide sequence: TGCGCCAGCAGCCATGGCGGGGGGAGGTCGGACAATGAGCAGTTCTTC. Translation gives CASSHGGGRSDNEQFF.

V usage is TRBV7-8 and J usage is TRBJ1-1; 7 nucleotides match TRBD1. CDR1 SGHVS and CDR2 FQNEAQ come from the germline V gene. The CDR3 is made up of 13 amino acids. J was trimmed by 10 bases and V by 1 base; bases with no gene match: 6. The CDR3 DNA reads TGTGCCAGCAGCTTAGTCGACAGGGCCTTAGCTTTCTTT. It codes for CASSLVDRALAFF.

V is TRBV6-1 and J is TRBJ2-3; the match to TRBD2 covers 12 bases. The germline V gene has CDR1 MNHNS and CDR2 SASEGT. The CDR3 totals 14 residues. J lost 5 bases, V lost 6 bases, and 3 bases had no gene match. The CDR3 reads CASRTSGSIDTQYF. The CDR3 DNA sequence: TGTGCCAGCAGGACTAGCGGGAGTATAGATACGCAGTATTTT.